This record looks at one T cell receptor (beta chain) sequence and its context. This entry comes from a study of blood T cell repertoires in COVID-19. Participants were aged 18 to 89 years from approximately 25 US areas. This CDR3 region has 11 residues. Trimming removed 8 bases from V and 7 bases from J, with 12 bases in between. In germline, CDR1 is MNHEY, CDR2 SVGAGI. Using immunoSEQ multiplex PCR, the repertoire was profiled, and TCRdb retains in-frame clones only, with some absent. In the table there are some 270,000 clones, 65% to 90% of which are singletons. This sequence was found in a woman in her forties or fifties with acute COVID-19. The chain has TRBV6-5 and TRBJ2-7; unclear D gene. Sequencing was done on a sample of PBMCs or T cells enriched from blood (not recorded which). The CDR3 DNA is TGTGCCAGCGCGAGCCCCGGGGAGCAGTACTTC. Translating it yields CASASPGEQYF.